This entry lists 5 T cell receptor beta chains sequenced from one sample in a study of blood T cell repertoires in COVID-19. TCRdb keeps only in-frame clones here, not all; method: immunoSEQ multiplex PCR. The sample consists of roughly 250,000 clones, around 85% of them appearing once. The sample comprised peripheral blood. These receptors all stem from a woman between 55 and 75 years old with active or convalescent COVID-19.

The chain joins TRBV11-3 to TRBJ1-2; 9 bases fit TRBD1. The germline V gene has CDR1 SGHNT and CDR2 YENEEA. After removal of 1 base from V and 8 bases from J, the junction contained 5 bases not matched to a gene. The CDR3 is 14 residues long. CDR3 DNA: TGTGCCAGCAGCTTAGTTACGGACAGGGGCGGCTACACCTTC. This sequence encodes CASSLVTDRGGYTF.

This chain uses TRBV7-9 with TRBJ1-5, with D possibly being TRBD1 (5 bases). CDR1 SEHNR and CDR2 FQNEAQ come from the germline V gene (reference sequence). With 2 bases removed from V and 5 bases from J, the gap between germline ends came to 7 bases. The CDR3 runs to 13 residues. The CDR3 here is CASSLTGDQPQHF. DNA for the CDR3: TGTGCCAGCAGCTTAACGGGGGATCAGCCCCAGCATTTT.

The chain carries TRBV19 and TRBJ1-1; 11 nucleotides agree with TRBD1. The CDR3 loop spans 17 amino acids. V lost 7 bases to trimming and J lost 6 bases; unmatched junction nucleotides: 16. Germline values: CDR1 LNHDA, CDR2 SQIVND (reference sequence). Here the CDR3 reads CASNSPGTGGALPEAFF. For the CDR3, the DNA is TGTGCCAGTAATTCCCCCGGGACAGGGGGGGCACTCCCTGAAGCTTTCTTT.

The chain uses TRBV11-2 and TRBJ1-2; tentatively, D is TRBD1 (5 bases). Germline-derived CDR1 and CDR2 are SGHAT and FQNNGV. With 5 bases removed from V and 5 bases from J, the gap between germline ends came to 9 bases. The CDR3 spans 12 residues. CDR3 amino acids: CASSRRGYGYTF. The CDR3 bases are TGTGCCAGCAGCCGGAGGGGTTATGGCTACACCTTC.

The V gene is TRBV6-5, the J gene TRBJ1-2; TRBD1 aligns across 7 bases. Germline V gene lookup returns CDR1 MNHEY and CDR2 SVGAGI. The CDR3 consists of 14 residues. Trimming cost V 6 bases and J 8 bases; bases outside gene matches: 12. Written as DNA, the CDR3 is TGTGCCAGCAGAAATCGGCGTCAGGGGGACGGCTACACCTTC. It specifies CASRNRRQGDGYTF.